The 5 T cell receptor beta chains given below trace back to one sample, sequenced in a study of Ad26.COV2.S vaccination and SARS-CoV-2 variants. Using immunoSEQ multiplex PCR, the repertoire was profiled, and TCRdb retains in-frame clones only, with some absent. The table has 510,000 or so clones, around nine tenths seen once. Sample treatment: 15 to 20 received Ad26.COV2.S at low or high dose, single or two shots; about 5 received placebo; per-sample allocation not given. At day 63 after the first vaccine or placebo injection, samples were drawn. The specimen comprised peripheral blood, sampled in a trial of Ad26.COV2.S vaccine versus placebo. The receptors were gathered from a person between 18 and 60 years old who received the Ad26.COV2.S COVID-19 vaccine or a placebo.

The chain combines TRBV15 with TRBJ1-2; D not certain. Germline V gives CDR1 LNHNV, CDR2 YYDKDF (reference sequence). The CDR3 consists of 14 residues. V was pared by 0 bases and J by 1 base, with 6 bases between. The CDR3 loop reads CATSREGNNYGYTF. Here the CDR3 DNA reads TGTGCCACCAGCAGAGAGGGCAATAACTATGGCTACACCTTC.

The J gene is TRBJ2-6, the V gene TRBV28; D perhaps matches TRBD1 (5 bases). CDR1 and CDR2 from the germline V gene are MDHEN and SYDVKM. This CDR3 has 16 amino acids. V gave up 5 bases and J gave up 4 bases, with 15 bases separating them. The CDR3 bases are TGTGCCAGCAGTACAGCTTCCAGGGCCGGGGCCAACGTCCTGACTTTC. This codes for CASSTASRAGANVLTF.

The V and J genes are TRBV6-2 or TRBV6-3 and TRBJ2-1; D remains ambiguous. Germline lookup yields CDR1 MNHEY and CDR2 SVGEGT. The CDR3 runs to 12 residues. The germline V and J ends were trimmed by 6 bases and 7 bases, with 10 bases remaining between them. The CDR3 nucleotides are TGTGCCAGCAGCCGCCTAGAAAATGAGCAGTTCTTC. Protein product: CASSRLENEQFF.

The chain is built from TRBV27 and TRBJ1-4; D may be TRBD1 (5 bases). This CDR3 has 17 amino acids. Trimming shortened V by 3 bases and J by 10 bases, and 24 bases separated the two germline ends. Germline V CDR1 and CDR2: MNHEY, SMNVEV (reference sequence). For the CDR3, the DNA is TGTGCCAGCAGTTTTCATCGAGTCGGCCAAGAGGGGAGAAAACTGTTTTTT. This translates into CASSFHRVGQEGRKLFF.

This chain uses TRBV28 with TRBJ1-2; D may be TRBD1 (5 bases). The CDR3 spans 12 residues. Germline assignment: CDR1 MDHEN and CDR2 SYDVKM. Trimming cost V 8 bases and J 1 base, with 8 bases left between them. CDR3 coding DNA: TGTGCCAGCGCCAGGGATAACTATGGCTACACCTTC. Its translation: CASARDNYGYTF.